These 7 T cell receptor beta chains originate from one sample sequenced in a study of PD-1 blockade in classical Hodgkin lymphoma. Measured with immunoSEQ multiplex PCR; TCRdb has only the in-frame clones, and not every one. Counted here are approximately 13,000 clones, roughly 75% occurring once; the ten biggest clones make up 20% to 25%. All trial patients relapsed after autologous stem cell transplantation. The source was peripheral blood mononuclear cells (PBMCs), collected at baseline. The receptors originated from a human donor with classical Hodgkin lymphoma.

The V gene is TRBV25-1, the J gene TRBJ2-7, with a possible D match to TRBD2 (5 bases). V was clipped by 1 base and J by 0 bases, with 13 bases between them. This CDR3 is 16 amino acids long. Germline CDR1 reads MGHDK; CDR2 reads SYGVNS. In DNA form, the CDR3 reads TGTGCCAGCAGTGAATCATCCGTTGGGAGCTCCTACGAGCAGTACTTC. This translates into CASSESSVGSSYEQYF.

The chain joins TRBV6-1 to TRBJ2-5, with 7 nucleotides matching TRBD2. Germline lookup yields CDR1 MNHNS and CDR2 SASEGT. V dropped 10 bases and J dropped 4; count of bases not matched to a gene: 9. The CDR3 loop spans 13 amino acids. Here the CDR3 reads CAISRTRTETQYF. In DNA, the CDR3 is TGTGCCATAAGCCGGACTAGGACAGAGACCCAGTACTTC.

This clone was detected only a few times. J is TRBJ2-7 and V is TRBV23-1, with D perhaps TRBD1 (6 bases). TRBV23-1 qualifies as an ORF whose function is uncertain. The V and J ends lost 2 bases and 1 base respectively, with 27 bases between them. This CDR3 spans 20 amino acids. The CDR3 bases are TGCGCCAGCAGTCAACAAGTCGCTCACAGGCTACAGGGTTGGTCCTACGAGCAGTACGTC. Translation: CASSQQVAHRLQGWSYEQYV.

A single count supports this clone. This chain's CDR3 is CASSVEGTGTSPLHF. The CDR3 DNA reads TGTGCCAGCAGCGTAGAAGGGACAGGGACCTCACCCCTCCACTTT. The V gene is TRBV9, the J gene TRBJ1-6; 9 positions match TRBD1. CDR3 length: 15 amino acids. Germline V gives CDR1 SGDLS, CDR2 YYNGEE. V trimming: 0 bases; J trimming: 10 bases; junction bases outside the gene matches: 5.

The chain combines TRBV2 with TRBJ2-3; 7 bases line up with TRBD2. Germline values: CDR1 SNHLY, CDR2 FYNNEI. V was pared by 2 bases and J by 2 bases, with 4 bases of the junction left unmatched. This CDR3 comprises 15 residues. The CDR3 nucleotides are TGTGCCAGCAGTGAACAGGGACTACCCACAGATACGCAGTATTTT. Protein sequence: CASSEQGLPTDTQYF.

V and J are TRBV6-5 and TRBJ1-6, with 8 bases that match TRBD1. Germline V CDR1 and CDR2: MNHEY, SVGAGI. Trimming removed 7 bases from V and 4 bases from J; junction bases left unmatched: 3. The CDR3 length is 14 residues. The CDR3 spells CASKTGGYNSPLHF. CDR3 DNA sequence: TGTGCCAGCAAAACAGGGGGTTATAATTCACCCCTCCACTTT.

This sequence joins TRBV27 and TRBJ2-3; 11 positions match TRBD2. Germline trimming cut 6 bases from V and 6 bases from J; bases unmatched to any gene: 17. CDR1 is MNHEY, CDR2 SMNVEV, per germline (reference sequence). This CDR3 spans 18 amino acids. In DNA form, the CDR3 reads TGTGCCAGCAGCTCTCGAAACCGACTAGCGGGAAAGGGGGATACGCAGTATTTT. The encoded protein is CASSSRNRLAGKGDTQYF.